The rows below give T cell receptor beta chains drawn from one sample of a study of blood T cell repertoires in COVID-19. The data were produced by immunoSEQ multiplex PCR, yet TCRdb's version contains in-frame clones alone and is incomplete. Among about 180,000 clones listed, 80% to 90% were seen once. The sample consisted of peripheral blood. These receptors all come from an elderly woman with COVID-19, enrolled during active disease. The CDR3 runs from the conserved cysteine through the conserved F or W. D genes are given only for firm matches. Clone size, where shown, is once, few, many, or a class for clones that have expanded.

TGTGCCAGCAGCTTGAGGGCGGAGGGCAGCTCCTACGAGCAGTACTTC,CASSLRAEGSSYEQYF,NA,TRBV7-9,TRBJ2-7,NA
TGTGCCAGCAGTTACTCCGGGGGACCCGGGGAGCTGTTTTTT,CASSYSGGPGELFF,NA,TRBV6-5,TRBJ2-2,NA
TGTGCCAGCAGCTTAGGGTCCGGGAGAGCGTATAGCAATCAGCCCCAGCATTTT,CASSLGSGRAYSNQPQHF,NA,TRBV7-8,TRBJ1-5,once
TGTGCCAGCAGCCCTTACCCGGGACAGGGAGAGACCCAGTACTTC,CASSPYPGQGETQYF,TRBD1,TRBV5-5,TRBJ2-5,NA
TGCGCCAGCAGCGCATCGGGAGTGAGCTATGGCTACACCTTC,CASSASGVSYGYTF,NA,TRBV4-1,TRBJ1-2,NA
TGTGCCAGCAGCTTAGAGTACGCAGATACGCAGTATTTT,CASSLEYADTQYF,NA,TRBV7-3,TRBJ2-3,NA
TGTGCCAGTAGTTCGCCCCACAGGGAAAGCACAGATACGCAGTATTTT,CASSSPHRESTDTQYF,NA,TRBV19,TRBJ2-3,NA
TGCGCCAGCAGCCTTACAGGGGAGTATGGCTACACCTTC,CASSLTGEYGYTF,TRBD1,TRBV5-1,TRBJ1-2,NA
TGCACCATGACCCTTGGGGGGAGGGCTGGGACAGATACGCAGTATTTT,CTMTLGGRAGTDTQYF,NA,TRBV1,TRBJ2-3,NA
TGTGCCAGCAGTGAATCAGGGAAGCTGGGCGAGCAGTACTTC,CASSESGKLGEQYF,NA,TRBV6-1,TRBJ2-7,few
TGTGCCAGTAGTATTGTAGGCACTAGCTCCTACGAGCAGTACTTC,CASSIVGTSSYEQYF,NA,TRBV19,TRBJ2-7,NA
TGTGCCAGCAGCGCGCGACGGGGGAGCACAGATACGCAGTATTTT,CASSARRGSTDTQYF,NA,TRBV11-3,TRBJ2-3,NA
TGTGCCAGCAGCATAGTGTATAATTCACCCCTCCACTTT,CASSIVYNSPLHF,NA,TRBV6-5,TRBJ1-6,once
TGCGCCAGCAGCCAAGAGGAGGGGAGCTACACCTTC,CASSQEEGSYTF,NA,TRBV4-1,TRBJ1-2,NA
TGTGCCATCAGTGGGAGGACAGGTGGCTACACCTTC,CAISGRTGGYTF,TRBD1,TRBV10-3,TRBJ1-2,NA
TGTGCCAGCAGCCTCCAACTATGGTCAGGGGCCGCGGTCGAGCAGTACTTC,CASSLQLWSGAAVEQYF,NA,TRBV5-5,TRBJ2-7,NA
TGCAGCGTTGAAGAGGGAGGGGGCTACACCTTC,CSVEEGGGYTF,NA,TRBV29-1,TRBJ1-2,NA
TGTGCCAGCAGTTTAACGGGGAATTACGAGCAGTACTTC,CASSLTGNYEQYF,NA,TRBV27,TRBJ2-7,NA
TGCGCCAGCAGCGCCGTGGGGCGGCTTGAGCAGTTCTTC,CASSAVGRLEQFF,NA,TRBV5-1,TRBJ2-1,NA
TGTGCCAGCAGCCCGGGGACTGTGAACACTGAAGCTTTCTTT,CASSPGTVNTEAFF,NA,TRBV7-9,TRBJ1-1,NA
TGTGCCTCCCTCGACAGGGGGGACACCGGGGAGCTGTTTTTT,CASLDRGDTGELFF,TRBD1,TRBV19,TRBJ2-2,few
TGTGCCAGTACCGAAACGGGGAGATTTAATGAAAAACTGTTTTTT,CASTETGRFNEKLFF,NA,TRBV19,TRBJ1-4,NA
TGTGCCAGCAGCGTTCATAGCGGGAGAGGAGTAAATGAGCAGTTCTTC,CASSVHSGRGVNEQFF,TRBD2,TRBV4-2,TRBJ2-1,NA
TGTGCCAGCAGTCCGTCCGGACTGAGGGGCTACACCTTC,CASSPSGLRGYTF,NA,TRBV6-2/TRBV6-3,TRBJ1-2,NA
TGCGCCAGCAGCCAAGATTTACCTAGCGGGAGTGCAGATACGCAGTATTTT,CASSQDLPSGSADTQYF,TRBD2,TRBV4-1,TRBJ2-3,NA
TGCGCCAGCAGCGACCGGGACAGGGTCTACAATGAGCAGTTCTTC,CASSDRDRVYNEQFF,TRBD1,TRBV4-1,TRBJ2-1,NA
TGTGCCACCAGTGACATCGACAGGGTCTATGGCTACACCTTC,CATSDIDRVYGYTF,TRBD1,TRBV24-1,TRBJ1-2,NA
TGTGCCAGCAGCTTATTCCAGAACACCGGGGAGCTGTTTTTT,CASSLFQNTGELFF,NA,TRBV7-3,TRBJ2-2,NA
TGTGCCAGCAGCGTCGGGACAGGGGGCACGGGGGAGCAGTACTTC,CASSVGTGGTGEQYF,TRBD1,TRBV9,TRBJ2-7,NA
TGCGCCAGCAGCTTGGCCGGGAGAGGCTCACCCCTCCACTTT,CASSLAGRGSPLHF,NA,TRBV5-1,TRBJ1-6,once
TGCGCCAGCACCAGGGGGTCCGGTACTAATGAAAAACTGTTTTTT,CASTRGSGTNEKLFF,TRBD1,TRBV4-3,TRBJ1-4,NA
TGTGCCAGCAGCTCTCCAGCGGGAGTAGGCTACAATGAGCAGTTCTTC,CASSSPAGVGYNEQFF,TRBD2,TRBV7-9,TRBJ2-1,few
TGTGCCAGCTCACCACCGGTCGGAGAGAAGAACACTGAAGCTTTCTTT,CASSPPVGEKNTEAFF,NA,TRBV18,TRBJ1-1,NA
TGTGCCAGCAGCTTCGGACTAGCGGGACGGTTCCCGAACACCGGGGAGCTGTTTTTT,CASSFGLAGRFPNTGELFF,TRBD2,TRBV7-2,TRBJ2-2,NA
TGTGCCAGCAGCTTGGGTGGATCTAGCTCCTATAATTCACCCCTCCACTTT,CASSLGGSSSYNSPLHF,NA,TRBV7-9,TRBJ1-6,NA
TGTGCCAGTAGTAAGACAGGGGGGAATTCACCCCTCCACTTT,CASSKTGGNSPLHF,TRBD1,TRBV19,TRBJ1-6,NA
TGTGCCAGCAGCTTTCCAGGGACAGGAGCTAACTATGGCTACACCTTC,CASSFPGTGANYGYTF,TRBD1,TRBV7-9,TRBJ1-2,NA
TGTGCCAGCTCACCGGGACAGGGGTTGGACTATGGCTACACCTTC,CASSPGQGLDYGYTF,TRBD1,TRBV18,TRBJ1-2,once
TGTGCCAGCAGCAGGGACAGTAATCAGCCCCAGCATTTT,CASSRDSNQPQHF,TRBD1,TRBV6-5,TRBJ1-5,NA
TGTGCCAGCAGCGCCAGGGGGCGAGGCTATGGCTACACCTTC,CASSARGRGYGYTF,TRBD1,TRBV4-2,TRBJ1-2,NA
TGTGCCAGCAGCTTAATGAGGGGGCCGACCACTGAAGCTTTCTTT,CASSLMRGPTTEAFF,TRBD1,TRBV7-9,TRBJ1-1,NA
TGTGCCAGCAGTTGGGGGCTAGGCGGGTATGAGCAGTTCTTC,CASSWGLGGYEQFF,NA,TRBV6-5,TRBJ2-1,NA
TGTGCCATCAGAGGACAGGGGCCCGTGGACAATGAGCAGTTCTTC,CAIRGQGPVDNEQFF,TRBD1,TRBV10-3,TRBJ2-1,NA
TGTGCCACCAGTGATTTTGAGGCAGGGAGGAGGGCTGAAGCTTTCTTT,CATSDFEAGRRAEAFF,NA,TRBV24-1,TRBJ1-1,once
TGTGCCAGCAGCAATATAAGGGACAGCTCTTCCGAGCAGTACTTC,CASSNIRDSSSEQYF,TRBD1,TRBV7-9,TRBJ2-7,NA
TGCGCCAGCAGCCCCCGGACAGGGGGCGCGTATGAGACCCAGTACTTC,CASSPRTGGAYETQYF,TRBD1,TRBV5-1,TRBJ2-5,few
TGTGCCATCAGTGCCGGGACAGGGGGCGACACTGAAGCTTTCTTT,CAISAGTGGDTEAFF,TRBD1,TRBV10-3,TRBJ1-1,NA
TGTGCCATTGCCGGCGGGGCAGTCTCCTACGAGCAGTACTTC,CAIAGGAVSYEQYF,NA,TRBV10-3,TRBJ2-7,few